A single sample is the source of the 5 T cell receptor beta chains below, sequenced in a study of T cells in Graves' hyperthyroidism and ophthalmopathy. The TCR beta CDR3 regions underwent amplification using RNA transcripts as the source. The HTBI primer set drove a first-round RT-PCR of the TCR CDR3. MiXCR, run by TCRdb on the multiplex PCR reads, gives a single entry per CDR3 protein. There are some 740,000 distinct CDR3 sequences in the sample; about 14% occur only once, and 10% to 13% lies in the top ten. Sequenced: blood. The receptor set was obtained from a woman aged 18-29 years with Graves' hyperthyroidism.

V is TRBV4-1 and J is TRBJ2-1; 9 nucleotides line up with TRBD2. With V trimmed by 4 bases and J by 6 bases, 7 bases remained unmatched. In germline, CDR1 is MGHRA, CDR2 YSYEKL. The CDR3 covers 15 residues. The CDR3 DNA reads TGCGCCAGCAGCCGGAATGGACTAGCGTTCAATGAGCAGTTCTTC. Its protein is CASSRNGLAFNEQFF.

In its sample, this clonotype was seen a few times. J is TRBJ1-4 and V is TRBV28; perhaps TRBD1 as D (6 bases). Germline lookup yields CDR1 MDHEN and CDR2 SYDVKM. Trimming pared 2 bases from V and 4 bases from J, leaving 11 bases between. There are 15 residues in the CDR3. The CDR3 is CASSLPTGNNEKLFF. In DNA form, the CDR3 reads TGTGCCAGCAGTTTACCGACAGGCAATAATGAAAAACTGTTTTTT.

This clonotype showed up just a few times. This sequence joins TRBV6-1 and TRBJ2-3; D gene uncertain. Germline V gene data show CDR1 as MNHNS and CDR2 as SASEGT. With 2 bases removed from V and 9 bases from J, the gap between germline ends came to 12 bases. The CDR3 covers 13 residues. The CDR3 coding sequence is TGTGCCAGCAGTGAATCAGGCATGGGAACGCAGTATTTT. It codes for CASSESGMGTQYF.

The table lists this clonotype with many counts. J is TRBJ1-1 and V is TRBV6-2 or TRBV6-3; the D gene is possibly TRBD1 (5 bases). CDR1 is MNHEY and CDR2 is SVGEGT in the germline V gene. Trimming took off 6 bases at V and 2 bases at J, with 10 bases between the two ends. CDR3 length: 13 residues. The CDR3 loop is CASRGAENTEAFF. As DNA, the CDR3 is TGTGCCAGCAGAGGGGCAGAAAACACTGAAGCTTTCTTT.

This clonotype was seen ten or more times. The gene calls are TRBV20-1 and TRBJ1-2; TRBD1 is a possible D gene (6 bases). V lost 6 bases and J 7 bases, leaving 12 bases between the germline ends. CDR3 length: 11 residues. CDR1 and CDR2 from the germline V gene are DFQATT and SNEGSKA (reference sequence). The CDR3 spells CSATGLGGYTF. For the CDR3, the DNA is TGCAGTGCCACAGGGTTGGGTGGCTACACCTTC.